A selection of T cell receptor beta chains follows, all from one sample in a study of quantifying T cell responses using KT2 cells. Each CDR3 protein gets one entry after TCRdb re-called the UMI-ligation and nested PCR reads with MiXCR. The sample consists of about 32,000 distinct CDR3 sequences, 7.3% of them appearing once. Sequencing used PBMCs spiked with cells of the T cell clone KT2. The receptors were sampled from a human donor. CDR3s include the opening cysteine and the closing phenylalanine or tryptophan. D genes are given only for firm matches. Clone size appears in some rows only: once, few, many, or a class for an expanded clone.

v_call: TRBV5-6
clone_size: .
j_call: TRBJ1-5
d_call: .
cdr3_aa: CASSLAGPYSNQPQHF
cdr3_nt: TGTGCCAGCAGCTTGGCGGGCCCCTATAGCAATCAGCCCCAGCATTTT

v_call: TRBV19
clone_size: .
j_call: TRBJ1-1
d_call: .
cdr3_aa: CASSIDKDTEAFF
cdr3_nt: TGTGCCAGTAGTATAGATAAGGACACTGAAGCTTTCTTT

v_call: TRBV7-8
clone_size: .
j_call: TRBJ2-6
d_call: .
cdr3_aa: CASRQNSGANVLTF
cdr3_nt: TGTGCCAGCAGACAGAACTCTGGGGCCAACGTCCTGACTTTC

v_call: TRBV27
clone_size: medium-sized
j_call: TRBJ1-2
d_call: .
cdr3_aa: CASSLGWGNGYTF
cdr3_nt: TGTGCCAGCAGTTTAGGATGGGGGAATGGCTACACCTTC

v_call: TRBV20-1
clone_size: many
j_call: TRBJ1-5
d_call: .
cdr3_aa: CSARDLGIQPQHF
cdr3_nt: TGCAGTGCTAGAGATTTGGGAATTCAGCCCCAGCATTTT

v_call: TRBV12-3/TRBV12-4
clone_size: few
j_call: TRBJ2-2
d_call: .
cdr3_aa: CASTSAEEDTGELFF
cdr3_nt: TGTGCCAGCACCTCAGCGGAGGAAGACACCGGGGAGCTGTTTTTT

v_call: TRBV12-3/TRBV12-4
clone_size: many
j_call: TRBJ1-1
d_call: TRBD1
cdr3_aa: CASTLTGGAVEAFF
cdr3_nt: TGTGCCAGCACCCTCACAGGGGGCGCCGTTGAAGCTTTCTTT

v_call: TRBV5-1
clone_size: many
j_call: TRBJ1-6
d_call: .
cdr3_aa: CASSFGGLINSPLHF
cdr3_nt: TGCGCCAGCAGCTTCGGGGGCCTCATAAATTCACCCCTCCACTTT

v_call: TRBV2
clone_size: many
j_call: TRBJ1-1
d_call: .
cdr3_aa: CASSEPVNTEAFF
cdr3_nt: TGTGCCAGCAGTGAACCAGTGAACACTGAAGCTTTCTTT

v_call: TRBV6-1
clone_size: many
j_call: TRBJ1-5
d_call: TRBD1
cdr3_aa: CASRAGGVNQPQHF
cdr3_nt: TGTGCCAGCAGAGCAGGGGGCGTGAATCAGCCCCAGCATTTT

v_call: TRBV27
clone_size: .
j_call: TRBJ1-4
d_call: TRBD1
cdr3_aa: CASSSTTGSGKLFF
cdr3_nt: TGTGCCAGCAGTTCAACGACAGGGTCCGGAAAACTGTTTTTT

v_call: TRBV11-2
clone_size: many
j_call: TRBJ2-3
d_call: TRBD2
cdr3_aa: CASSPLLGGRTSGSSGDTQYF
cdr3_nt: TGTGCCAGCAGCCCCCTATTGGGTGGTAGGACTAGCGGGAGTTCTGGAGATACGCAGTATTTT

v_call: TRBV14
clone_size: few
j_call: TRBJ1-6
d_call: TRBD1
cdr3_aa: CASSQESWFEGAYNSPLHF
cdr3_nt: TGTGCCAGCAGCCAAGAATCCTGGTTTGAGGGGGCTTATAATTCACCCCTCCACTTT

v_call: TRBV5-1
clone_size: few
j_call: TRBJ2-1
d_call: .
cdr3_aa: CASALLGWDNEQFF
cdr3_nt: TGCGCCAGCGCGCTGTTAGGGTGGGACAATGAGCAGTTCTTC